This T cell receptor (beta chain) was documented in a study of shared clonotypes between healthy human individuals. Study-wide results and limits: Read depth was anticipated to influence clonotype sharing among donors.

CDR1 is MDHEN and CDR2 is SYDVKM in the germline V gene. Deletions cut 4 bases from V and 1 base from J, with 15 bases between. The CDR3 is 16 residues long. Recent acute infections and vaccinations were absent in the healthy HIV-negative adult donors. A note on this clone: What it recognizes is unknown.

Each subset's genomic DNA was shared equally among a number of immunoSEQ plates. PCR replicates performed on unsorted PBMC used around 0.3 ug DNA, 25,000 to 35,000 T cell genomes. Method: immunoSEQ multiplex PCR; TCRdb's copy keeps in-frame clones and lacks some. The top ten clones hold approximately 12% of a sample with roughly 490,000 clones, around 80% of them seen once. The sample consisted of PBMCs. The sequence came from a woman aged 40 to 50 in good health. Some clones in this sample may be carry-over from other donors' samples. The genes are TRBV28 and TRBJ2-3; possibly TRBD2 for D (5 bases). The CDR3 region is CASSSPGFGGTDTQYF. Written as DNA, the CDR3 is TGTGCCAGCAGTTCACCGGGCTTCGGGGGCACAGATACGCAGTATTTT. Full variable domain (rest looked up from reference TRBV28 and TRBJ2-3): DVKVTQSSRYLVKRTGEKVFLECVQDMDHENMFWYRQDPGLGLRLIYFSYDVKMKEKGDIPEGYSVSREKKERFSLILESASTNQTSMYLCASSSPGFGGTDTQYFGPGTRLTVL.